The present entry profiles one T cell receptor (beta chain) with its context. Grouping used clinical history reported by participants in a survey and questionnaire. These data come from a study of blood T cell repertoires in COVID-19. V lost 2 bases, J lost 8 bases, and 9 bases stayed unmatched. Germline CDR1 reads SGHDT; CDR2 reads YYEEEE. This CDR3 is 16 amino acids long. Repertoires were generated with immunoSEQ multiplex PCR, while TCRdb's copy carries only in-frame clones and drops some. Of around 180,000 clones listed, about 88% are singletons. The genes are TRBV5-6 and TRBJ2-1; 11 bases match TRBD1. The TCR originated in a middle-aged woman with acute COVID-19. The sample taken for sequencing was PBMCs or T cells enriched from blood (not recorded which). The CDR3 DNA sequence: TGTGCCAGCAGCTTATTCAGTTGGACAGGGGGCCATGAGCAGTTCTTC. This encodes CASSLFSWTGGHEQFF. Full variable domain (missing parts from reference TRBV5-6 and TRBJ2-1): DAGVTQSPTHLIKTRGQQVTLRCSPKSGHDTVSWYQQALGQGPQFIFQYYEEEERQRGNFPDRFSGHQFPNYSSELNVNALLLGDSALYLCASSLFSWTGGHEQFFGPGTRLTVL.